These 28 T cell receptor beta chains were sequenced from one sample in a study of response to subunit inactivated influenza vaccine. TCRdb passed the RT-PCR reads through MiXCR, listing each CDR3 protein once. Here the sample spans about 190,000 distinct CDR3 sequences, about 15% being singletons. Specimen: CD8+ T cells sorted from PBMCs, collected more than 4 days after vaccination. The receptors were gathered from a man aged 50 or older who received an inactivated influenza vaccine.

In this sample, this clonotype turned up a few times. The chain is built from TRBV29-1 and TRBJ2-7; D may be TRBD1 (5 bases). Between the trimmed V and J ends, which lost 7 bases and 0 bases, there was a span of 10 bases. CDR3 size: 12 residues. From germline, CDR1 is SQVTM and CDR2 ANQGSEA. DNA for the CDR3: TGCAGCGGATTAGGGGACTCCTACGAGCAGTACTTC. Translation: CSGLGDSYEQYF.

This clonotype was recorded many times. The chain couples TRBV14 to TRBJ2-1; tentatively, D is TRBD1 (5 bases). Germline lookup yields CDR1 SGHDN and CDR2 FVKESK. V was trimmed by 5 bases and J by 0 bases, leaving 14 bases between them. This CDR3 region has 16 residues. CDR3 protein: CASSDTGHSSYNEQFF. The CDR3 nucleotides are TGTGCCAGCAGCGACACAGGCCATAGCTCCTACAATGAGCAGTTCTTC.

This clonotype was detected a few times. The chain has TRBV6-5 and TRBJ1-3; D is ambiguous. Trimming removed 0 bases from V and 0 bases from J, with 6 bases in between. This CDR3 contains 15 residues. Germline CDR1 is MNHEY and CDR2 is SVGAGI. Here the CDR3 DNA reads TGTGCCAGCAGTTACTCGCAAACCTCTGGAAACACCATATATTTT. Amino acid sequence: CASSYSQTSGNTIYF.

Only a few counts were recorded for this clonotype. The J gene is TRBJ1-3, the V gene TRBV28; 9 bases map to TRBD1. Trimming at V came to 5 bases and at J to 0 bases, leaving 2 bases not matched to a gene. The CDR3 length is 15 residues. CDR1 is MDHEN and CDR2 is SYDVKM in the germline V gene. The CDR3 loop reads CASSMTGGSGNTIYF. For the CDR3, the DNA is TGTGCCAGCAGTATGACAGGGGGCTCTGGAAACACCATATATTTT.

In this sample, this clonotype turned up a few times. The genes are TRBV6-2 or TRBV6-3 and TRBJ2-7; 8 bases align to TRBD1. The V gene end was trimmed by 2 bases and the J gene end by 7 bases; junction bases not matched to a gene: 13. The CDR3 has 16 residues. The V gene's germline CDR1 is MNHEY and CDR2 SVGEGT. The CDR3 is CASSYGGTGLNWEQYF. The CDR3 bases are TGTGCCAGCAGTTACGGTGGGACAGGACTCAACTGGGAGCAGTACTTC.

This clonotype was seen at least ten times. V gene TRBV7-2 combines with J gene TRBJ2-7, with no clear D. Trimming cost V 2 bases and J 3 bases, with 8 bases left between them. CDR3 size: 13 residues. In germline, CDR1 is SGHTA, CDR2 FQGNSA. The CDR3 DNA reads TGTGCCAGCAGCTTAACTCTCGGCTACGAGCAGTACTTC. Translating it yields CASSLTLGYEQYF.

With respect to this clonotype: The junction shows a germline mismatch at one end, possibly a read error. The V and J genes are TRBV6-2 or TRBV6-3 and TRBJ2-1, with 10 bases lining up with TRBD1. The CDR3 covers 11 residues. In germline, CDR1 is MNHEY, CDR2 SVGEGT. The CDR3 DNA reads as TGTGGCAGCAGTTACCCGGGACAGGGGAGCTTC. This gives the protein CGSSYPGQGSF.

The sample holds a few counts of this clonotype. The chain is built from TRBV28 and TRBJ2-1, with 10 nucleotides matching TRBD2. This CDR3 is built from 17 residues. Germline lookup yields CDR1 MDHEN and CDR2 SYDVKM. V dropped 3 bases and J dropped 1; count of bases not matched to a gene: 6. The CDR3 nucleotides are TGTGCCAGCAGTTTGTTGGAACTAGCGGGATCCTACAATGAGCAGTTCTTC. This encodes CASSLLELAGSYNEQFF.

The chain carries TRBV6-5 and TRBJ2-7; TRBD1 agrees at 7 bases. Germline V gene sequence: CDR1 MNHEY, CDR2 SVGAGI. The CDR3 loop spans 14 amino acids. V shed 4 bases, J shed 5 bases, and the junction held 8 bases outside the gene matches. The CDR3 loop is CASSLRQGFHEQYF. In DNA, the CDR3 is TGTGCCAGCAGTTTACGACAGGGTTTCCACGAGCAGTACTTC.

This clonotype was detected only a few times. The J gene is TRBJ2-5, the V gene TRBV4-1, with TRBD2 matching 9 bases. Germline V CDR1 and CDR2: MGHRA, YSYEKL. The CDR3 has 16 residues. After removal of 3 bases from V and 0 bases from J, the junction contained 5 bases not matched to a gene. CDR3 protein: CASSQRLAGYQETQYF. The CDR3 DNA is TGCGCCAGCAGCCAGAGGCTAGCGGGGTACCAAGAGACCCAGTACTTC.

Only a few counts were recorded for this clonotype. The chain uses TRBV7-8 and TRBJ1-6; D is possibly TRBD1 (5 bases). Germline CDR1 reads SGHVS; CDR2 reads FQNEAQ. The V end lost 0 bases, the J end lost 4 bases, and 13 bases lay between the germline ends. The CDR3 spans 17 residues. CDR3 amino acids: CASSLATTGTYNSPLHF. The CDR3 DNA reads as TGTGCCAGCAGCTTAGCTACGACCGGGACTTATAATTCACCCCTCCACTTT.

The rearrangement links TRBV27 to TRBJ2-7; TRBD1 agrees at 10 bases. Germline trimming cut 3 bases from V and 4 bases from J; bases unmatched to any gene: 12. The CDR3 is made up of 17 amino acids. Looked up from germline, CDR1 is MNHEY and CDR2 is SMNVEV (reference sequence). CDR3 residues: CASSFSVGDRGLYEQYF. In DNA form, the CDR3 reads TGTGCCAGCAGTTTTAGCGTGGGGGACAGGGGTCTATACGAGCAGTACTTC.

This chain uses TRBV28 with TRBJ2-7, with unresolved D. Looked up from germline, CDR1 is MDHEN and CDR2 is SYDVKM. V was shortened by 2 bases and J by 2 bases, with 13 bases between the two germline ends. This CDR3 region has 15 residues. The CDR3 DNA sequence: TGTGCCAGCAGTTTAAACTCACTGTCAACCTACGAGCAGTACTTC. This encodes CASSLNSLSTYEQYF. Full variable domain (remainder filled in from reference TRBV28 and TRBJ2-7): DVKVTQSSRYLVKRTGEKVFLECVQDMDHENMFWYRQDPGLGLRLIYFSYDVKMKEKGDIPEGYSVSREKKERFSLILESASTNQTSMYLCASSLNSLSTYEQYFGPGTRLTVT.

This clonotype was observed many times. The chain joins TRBV4-3 to TRBJ1-5; no reliable D call. V gave up 0 bases and J gave up 3 bases, with 9 bases separating them. CDR3 length: 15 amino acids. Germline-derived CDR1 and CDR2 are LGHNA and YSLEER. The CDR3 DNA follows: TGCGCCAGCAGCCAAGATGCAGGTATCAATCAGCCCCAGCATTTT. Translating gives CASSQDAGINQPQHF.

This chain links TRBV20-1 with TRBJ2-7, with D tentatively TRBD1 or TRBD2 (5 bases each). Per germline, CDR1 DFQATT and CDR2 SNEGSKA (reference sequence). Between the trimmed V and J ends, which lost 4 bases and 6 bases, there was a span of 10 bases. The CDR3 is 11 amino acids. The CDR3 DNA follows: TGCAGTGCTACGGGGACGGTCGAGCAGTACTTC. Its protein product is CSATGTVEQYF.

This clonotype was detected only a few times. The chain uses TRBV7-9 and TRBJ2-5; 9 bases are shared with TRBD1. With 5 bases clipped from V and 5 bases from J, the junction kept 9 bases outside the gene matches. The CDR3 extends over 15 amino acids. Germline lookup yields CDR1 SEHNR and CDR2 FQNEAQ (reference sequence). CDR3 sequence reads: CASSAGTGPLETQYF. In DNA, the CDR3 is TGTGCCAGCAGCGCCGGGACAGGGCCGTTGGAGACCCAGTACTTC.

This clonotype was detected only a few times. The chain uses TRBV6-1 and TRBJ2-3, with 13 bases aligning to TRBD2. CDR1 MNHNS and CDR2 SASEGT come from the germline V gene. The CDR3 has 17 residues. Trimming took 5 bases from V and 2 from J; bases not matched to a gene: 7. CDR3 region: CASSRLGLAGNTDTQYF. The CDR3 bases are TGTGCCAGCAGTCGCCTGGGACTAGCGGGGAACACAGATACGCAGTATTTT.

The genes are TRBV5-1 and TRBJ1-4; no definite D call. Trimming stripped 2 bases from V and 0 bases from J, with 8 bases between. The CDR3 is 15 amino acids. Germline values: CDR1 SGHRS, CDR2 YFSETQ. In DNA, the CDR3 is TGCGCCAGCAGCTTAGCAGTTACAACTAATGAAAAACTGTTTTTT. Translated, it gives CASSLAVTTNEKLFF.

This sequence joins TRBV12-3 or TRBV12-4 and TRBJ2-1; 10 nucleotides agree with TRBD2. The CDR3 runs to 15 residues. J lost 7 bases, V lost 3 bases, and 6 bases had no gene match. In nucleotides, the CDR3 is TGTGCCAGCAGTTTCATCAGCGGGGGGGAAAATGAGCAGTTCTTC. Its protein is CASSFISGGENEQFF.

Ten or more counts support this clonotype. The rearrangement uses TRBV12-3 or TRBV12-4 and TRBJ2-1, with a weak D call TRBD1 (5 bases). Trimming pared 3 bases from V and 6 bases from J, leaving 18 bases between. This CDR3 has 16 residues. As DNA, the CDR3 is TGTGCCAGCAGTTTCATACAGGAGAACCCTCCCAATGAGCAGTTCTTC. Amino acid sequence: CASSFIQENPPNEQFF.

The chain couples TRBV29-1 to TRBJ2-7; 8 bases line up with TRBD1. With V trimmed by 6 bases and J by 4 bases, 8 bases remained unmatched. The length of the CDR3 is 13 residues. CDR1 SQVTM and CDR2 ANQGSEA come from the germline V gene. In nucleotides, the CDR3 is TGCAGCGTATGGACAGGGAAGGAGTACGAGCAGTACTTC. Protein sequence: CSVWTGKEYEQYF.

This clonotype was counted a few times. This chain uses TRBV10-3 with TRBJ2-1; 11 bases line up with TRBD2. The V gene's germline CDR1 is ENHRY and CDR2 SYGVKD. V lost 2 bases to trimming and J lost 4 bases; unmatched junction nucleotides: 4. The CDR3 contains 16 residues. CDR3 sequence reads: CAISEPGTSGYNEQFF. In nucleotides, the CDR3 is TGTGCCATCAGTGAGCCCGGGACTAGCGGTTACAATGAGCAGTTCTTC.

The V call is TRBV4-1, the J call TRBJ1-5, with unresolved D. V gave up 3 bases and J gave up 0 bases, with 9 bases separating them. CDR3 length: 15 residues. From germline, CDR1 is MGHRA and CDR2 YSYEKL. The CDR3 reads CASSQTRISNQPQHF. DNA of the CDR3: TGCGCCAGCAGCCAGACCCGTATTAGCAATCAGCCCCAGCATTTT.

This chain connects TRBV11-2 to TRBJ1-2, with TRBD1 as a possible D gene (5 bases). Trimming pared 5 bases from V and 3 bases from J, leaving 16 bases between. CDR1 and CDR2 from the germline V gene are SGHAT and FQNNGV. The CDR3 loop spans 15 amino acids. The DNA for the CDR3 is TGTGCCAGCAGCCTAATTTCCAGGGCTTACTATGGCTACACCTTC. It codes for CASSLISRAYYGYTF.

Comment on this clonotype: Its ends do not fully match the called genes, so a read error is possible. The rearrangement uses TRBV6-5 and TRBJ2-3; D not certain. The CDR3 loop spans 14 amino acids. Looked up from germline, CDR1 is MNHEY and CDR2 is SVGAGI. The CDR3 DNA reads as TGTGCCAGAAGTTACGTAGCAGCCACAGATACGCAGTATTTT. Protein: CARSYVAATDTQYF.

This clonotype was counted between two and nine times. This chain connects TRBV5-1 to TRBJ1-2, with D possibly matching TRBD1 (6 bases). This CDR3 is built from 15 residues. V was clipped by 4 bases and J by 4 bases, with 17 bases between them. The V gene's germline CDR1 is SGHRS and CDR2 YFSETQ. This CDR3 is CASSETGSLPYGYTF. The CDR3 region has the DNA TGCGCCAGCAGCGAGACAGGTTCATTACCCTATGGCTACACCTTC.

This clonotype was observed a few times. V usage is TRBV6-5 and J usage is TRBJ2-2, with 7 nucleotides matching TRBD2. Per the germline V gene, CDR1 is MNHEY and CDR2 is SVGAGI. The ends lost 0 bases at V and 3 bases at J; junction bases unmatched: 13. This CDR3 has 19 residues. CDR3 DNA sequence: TGTGCCAGCAGTTACTCTTTGAGCGGGGCGTCACTACACACCGGGGAGCTGTTTTTT. Translating gives CASSYSLSGASLHTGELFF.

This clonotype was recorded a few times. The chain combines TRBV12-3 or TRBV12-4 with TRBJ1-1, with a tentative D call TRBD1 (5 bases). CDR3 size: 13 residues. V was shortened by 8 bases and J by 4 bases, with 14 bases between the two germline ends. The chain's CDR3 is CASGDGAGTEAFF. The CDR3 DNA reads TGTGCCAGCGGGGATGGGGCTGGCACTGAAGCTTTCTTT.